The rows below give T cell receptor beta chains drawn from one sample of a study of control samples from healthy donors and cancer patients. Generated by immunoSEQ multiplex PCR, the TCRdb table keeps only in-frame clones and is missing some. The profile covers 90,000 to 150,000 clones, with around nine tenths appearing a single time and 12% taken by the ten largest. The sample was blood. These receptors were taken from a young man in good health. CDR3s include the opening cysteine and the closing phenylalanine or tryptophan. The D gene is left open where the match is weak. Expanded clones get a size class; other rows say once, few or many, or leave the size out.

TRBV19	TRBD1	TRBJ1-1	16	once	TGTGCCAGTAGTCGTCCCGGATCGGACAGGGCCAGAGAGGCTTTCTTT	CASSRPGSDRAREAFF
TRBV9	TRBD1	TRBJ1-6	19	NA	TGTGCCAGCAGCGTAGCTAGTAGGACAGGGGGCTCCTATAATTCACCCCTCCACTTT	CASSVASRTGGSYNSPLHF
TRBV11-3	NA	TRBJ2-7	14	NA	TGTGCCAGCAGCTCCCCTGGCCGGGCCGGGGAGCAGTACTTC	CASSSPGRAGEQYF
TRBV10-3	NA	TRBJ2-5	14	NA	TGTGCCATCAGGCCCGGGACTTCCCAAGAGACCCAGTACTTC	CAIRPGTSQETQYF
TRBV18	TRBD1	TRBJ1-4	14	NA	TGTGCCAGCTCACCCGTTCCCAGGGGGGGAAAACTGTTTTTT	CASSPVPRGGKLFF
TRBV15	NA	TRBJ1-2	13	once	TGTGCCACCAGCAGAGACAGCCTCTATGGCTACACCTTC	CATSRDSLYGYTF
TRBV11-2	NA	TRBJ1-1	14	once	TGTGCCAGCAGCTCTCGGACGGGGAACACTGAAGCTTTCTTT	CASSSRTGNTEAFF
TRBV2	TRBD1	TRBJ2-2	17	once	TGTGCCAGCACCCTATGGGACAGGCGGACTAACACCGGGGAGCTGTTTTTT	CASTLWDRRTNTGELFF
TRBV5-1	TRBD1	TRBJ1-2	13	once	TGCGCCAGCAACAAGGCAGGGGGCGATGGCTACACCTTC	CASNKAGGDGYTF
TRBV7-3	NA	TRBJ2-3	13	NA	TGTGCCAGCAGCTTAACGACCACAGATACGCAGTATTTT	CASSLTTTDTQYF
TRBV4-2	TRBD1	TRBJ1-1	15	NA	TGTGCCAGCAGCCAAGGGGAGGGGGCCGACACTGAAGCTTTCTTT	CASSQGEGADTEAFF
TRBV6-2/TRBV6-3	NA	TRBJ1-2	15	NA	TGTGCCAGCAGTTCGAGGACGTTAACCGAGGGGGGCTACACCTTC	CASSSRTLTEGGYTF
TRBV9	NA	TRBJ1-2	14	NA	TGTGCCAGCAGCGTAGCACAGACGGAAAGTGGCTACACCTTC	CASSVAQTESGYTF
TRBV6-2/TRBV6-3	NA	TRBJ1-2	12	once	TGTGCCAGCAGTTTCGGGAGCTATGGCTACACCTTC	CASSFGSYGYTF
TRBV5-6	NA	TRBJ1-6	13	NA	TGTGCCAGCAGCTTTAGGACATCATCACCCCTCCACTTT	CASSFRTSSPLHF
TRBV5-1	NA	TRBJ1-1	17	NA	TGCGCCAGCAGCTTGGACTCGACAGCTTCCTTGAACACTGAAGCTTTCTTT	CASSLDSTASLNTEAFF
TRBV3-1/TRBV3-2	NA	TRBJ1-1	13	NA	TGTGCCAGCAGCGCCCAAGATAACACTGAAGCTTTCTTT	CASSAQDNTEAFF
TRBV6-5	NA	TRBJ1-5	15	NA	TGTGCCAGCAGTATGGGAGGATCCCTCAATCAGCCCCAGCATTTT	CASSMGGSLNQPQHF
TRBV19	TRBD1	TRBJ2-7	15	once	TGTGCCAGTAGTATGACTACAGGGGGCACCCACGAGCAGTACTTC	CASSMTTGGTHEQYF
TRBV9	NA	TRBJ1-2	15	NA	TGTGCCAGCAGTGTAGGGGGGAGGGCTCTAATGGGCTACACCTTC	CASSVGGRALMGYTF
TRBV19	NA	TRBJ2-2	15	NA	TGTGCCAGTAGTAATCAGGGCGCGAACACCGGGGAGCTGTTTTTT	CASSNQGANTGELFF
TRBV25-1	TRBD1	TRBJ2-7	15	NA	TGTGCCAGCAGCACTACCGGGACAGGTTCCTACGAGCAGTACTTC	CASSTTGTGSYEQYF
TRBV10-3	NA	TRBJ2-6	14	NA	TGTGCCATCAGTGAAAACTCTGGGGCCAACGTCCTGACTTTC	CAISENSGANVLTF
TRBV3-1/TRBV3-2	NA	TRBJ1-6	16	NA	TGTGCCAGCAGCCAAGGGCCCACAGGGATGAACTCACCCCTCCACTTT	CASSQGPTGMNSPLHF
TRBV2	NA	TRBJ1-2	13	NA	TGTGCCAGCAAAAGGGACGGGGGCTATGGCTACACCTTC	CASKRDGGYGYTF
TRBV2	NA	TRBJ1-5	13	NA	TGTGCCGTGCGGGGAGGGGGCAATCAGCCCCAGCATTTT	CAVRGGGNQPQHF
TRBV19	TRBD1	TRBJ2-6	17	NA	TGTGCCAGTAGTTCCGGGACAGGAGTCTCTGGGGCCAACGTCCTGACTTTC	CASSSGTGVSGANVLTF
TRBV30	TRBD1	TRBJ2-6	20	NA	TGTGCCTGGAGTGACCCCCGGGACAGATCTACACCTTCTGGGGCCAACGTCCTGACTTTC	CAWSDPRDRSTPSGANVLTF
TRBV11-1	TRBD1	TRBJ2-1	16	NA	TGTGCCAGCAGCTTAGCCCGGGACAGGGAGTTGAATGAGCAGTTCTTC	CASSLARDRELNEQFF
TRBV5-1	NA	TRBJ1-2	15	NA	TGCGCCAGCAGCTTGGAGGCAGGAGTTAACTATGGCTACACCTTC	CASSLEAGVNYGYTF
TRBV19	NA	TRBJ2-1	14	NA	TGTGCCAGTTCTCAGGGGGGAATTTACAATGAGCAGTTCTTC	CASSQGGIYNEQFF
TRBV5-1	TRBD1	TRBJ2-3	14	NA	TGCGCCAGCAATTACAGGGGAGGCACAGATACGCAGTATTTT	CASNYRGGTDTQYF
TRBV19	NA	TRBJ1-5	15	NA	TGTGCCAGTAGTATAGGGCAGATTAGCAATCAGCCCCAGCATTTT	CASSIGQISNQPQHF
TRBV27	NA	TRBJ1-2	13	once	TGTGCCAGCAGTTTAGGACCGCAATATGGCTACACCTTC	CASSLGPQYGYTF
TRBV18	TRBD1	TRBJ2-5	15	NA	TGTGCCAGCTCACCGGGACAGGGGGCTGAGAAGACCCAGTACTTC	CASSPGQGAEKTQYF
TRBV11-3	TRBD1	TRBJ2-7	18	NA	TGTGCCAGCAGCTTAGAACCCTGGGGACAGGGGGGCCCCTACGAGCAGTACTTC	CASSLEPWGQGGPYEQYF
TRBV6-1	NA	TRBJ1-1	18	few	TGTGCCAGCAGTGATATTAGGGGCGGGGCCCCCGGGGGCACTGAAGCTTTCTTT	CASSDIRGGAPGGTEAFF
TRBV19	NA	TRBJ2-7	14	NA	TGTGCCAGTAGTCCTATAGACACTCTATACGAGCAGTACTTC	CASSPIDTLYEQYF
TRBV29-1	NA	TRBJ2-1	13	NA	TGCAGCGTTGGTTTAAGTAGCGCTGGTGAGCAGTTCTTC	CSVGLSSAGEQFF
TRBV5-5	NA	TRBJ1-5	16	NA	TGTGCCAGCAGCTTCGTAGGACAGTCCACGGGTGTGCCCCAGCATTTT	CASSFVGQSTGVPQHF
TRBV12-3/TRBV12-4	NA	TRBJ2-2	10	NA	TGTGCCAGCAGTTCCGGGGAGCTGTTTTTT	CASSSGELFF